This T cell receptor (beta chain) derives from a study of blood T cell repertoires in COVID-19. Study as a whole: Researchers got acute and convalescent COVID-19 samples from the United States, Italy and Spain.

The study drew participants aged about 18 to 89 years from about two dozen US areas. Participants' own reports of clinical history determined their cohort assignment. Libraries were prepared by immunoSEQ multiplex PCR; TCRdb keeps only in-frame clonotypes and omits some of them. The data show about 280,000 clones, with roughly 80% seen just once and about 5% held by the top ten. Trimming removed 2 bases from V and 5 bases from J, with 19 bases in between. Germline V gene lookup returns CDR1 MNHEY and CDR2 SVGAGI. The CDR3 loop spans 16 amino acids. Input material: PBMCs or T cells enriched from blood (not recorded which). The J gene is TRBJ2-7, the V gene TRBV6-5, with D tentatively TRBD2 (7 bases). This TCR was sampled from a man aged 40-49 years who had been exposed to COVID-19. CDR3 residues: CASSYSVFLGGDEQYF. DNA of the CDR3: TGTGCCAGCAGTTACAGCGTATTTTTAGGGGGGGACGAGCAGTACTTC.